This T cell receptor (beta chain) originates from a study of post-analysis software for immune sequencing data (dated by TCRdb to between 2015 and 2017). About the study as a whole: Relapsing-remitting, secondary progressive and progressive-relapsing multiple sclerosis were recorded as disease courses, and subtype annotation was lacking for some patients. The patient repertoires were compared against approximately ten previously published healthy control repertoires obtained from donors aged about 6 to 25 years. A subset of samples was prepared in parallel using single-end sample barcoding, then pooled and co-amplified after Illumina adapter ligation. The study at large found these results: Four to six TRBV segments, including TRBV5-6, TRBV5-1 and TRBV20-1, were significantly more frequent in patients than controls. Multiple sclerosis patients had significantly lower normalized Chao1 diversity than controls, a result that suggests substantial peripheral T-cell clonal expansion. The control group was slightly older than the multiple sclerosis patient group. When samples were clustered directly using the F measure, samples prepared in the same batch co-clustered strongly, which prompted a batch-effect correction.

Turning to this clonotype: Its binding antigen is unknown. No much larger clone exists at a distance of one base, and base qualities are not known.

From the cysteine through the phenylalanine, the CDR3 covers 16 amino acids. The retained sequence is limited to the CDR3, 48 bases, with the frame set at the first base. After removal of 3 bases from V and 5 bases from J, the junction retains 7 bases not matched to a gene. As encoded in the germline V gene, CDR1 is SGHTA while CDR2 is FQGNSA. TCR beta repertoires were profiled from peripheral blood of under 15 young patients with multiple sclerosis to demonstrate the VDJtools post-analysis software. Multiple sclerosis patients were children and adolescents aged roughly 6 to 17 years. The receptor library was made with PCR. Sequencing was carried out with an Illumina HiSeq 2500. Unique molecular identifiers were incorporated into TCR beta cDNA libraries to reduce PCR and sequencing biases. Per 1 to 10 million input T cells, around 500,000 cDNA molecules were obtained, such that each molecule approximated one T cell. Patient libraries were prepared and sequenced with the same protocol used for the earlier healthy control dataset. Samples belonging to the same batch were prepared together, multiplexed and sequenced on a shared HiSeq lane. As for the authors' bioinformatics: Raw barcoded reads were processed with MIGEC, discarding single-read molecular identifier groups before consensus assembly and CDR3 extraction. Clonotype tables were post-analysed with VDJtools, and diversity was normalized by down-sampling all datasets to the smallest sample size. To correct batch-related cross-sample contamination, repertoire overlap clustering matched CDR3 amino acid sequences but not nucleotide sequences. TCRdb applied fastp at Q25 and MiXCR to the public reads, then kept only in-frame beta chains. Merged by CDR3 protein, the rows form single entries marked with the most common genes and DNA. The authors' filters were not applied to this entry. A total of almost 700,000 distinct CDR3 sequences appear in this sample, around 60% of them only once. The ten largest make up around 11% of the sample.

The sequenced sample was blood. The sequence was collected from a girl aged 2-10 years with multiple sclerosis. The rearranged chain carries TRBV7-2 and TRBJ2-5; TRBD1 agrees with 12 junctional bases. The DNA is TGTGCCAGCAGCTTTGGGACAGGGGGCGAATTGGAGACCCAGTACTTC. Its protein reads: CASSFGTGGELETQYF.